The 23 T cell receptor beta chains listed next were all sequenced from one sample in a study of blood T cell repertoires in COVID-19. The protocol was immunoSEQ multiplex PCR, while the TCRdb copy is restricted to in-frame clones and leaves out a portion. The table records fewer than 350,000 clones, approximately 83% of them present only once. The sample taken for sequencing was peripheral blood. Receptors originate from a woman between 25 and 40 years old who had recovered from COVID-19.

The CDR3 reads CASSLGQTINNEQFF. The CDR3 region has the DNA TGCGCCAGCAGCCTCGGACAGACAATAAACAATGAGCAGTTCTTC. This chain joins TRBV5-1 and TRBJ2-1; D is perhaps TRBD1 (6 bases). The germline V and J ends were trimmed by 4 bases and 5 bases, with 16 bases remaining between them. The length of the CDR3 is 15 residues. The germline V gene has CDR1 SGHRS and CDR2 YFSETQ.

This sequence joins TRBV18 and TRBJ2-7; maybe TRBD2 (5 bases). This CDR3 region has 13 residues. V dropped 6 bases and J dropped 0 bases, with 9 bases sitting between them. The V gene's germline CDR1 is KGHSH and CDR2 LQKENI. The CDR3 here is CASSPAGSYEQYF. CDR3 nucleotides: TGTGCCAGCTCCCCTGCGGGCTCCTACGAGCAGTACTTC.

The chain employs TRBV28 and TRBJ2-7; possibly TRBD2 for D (5 bases). Germline values: CDR1 MDHEN, CDR2 SYDVKM. This CDR3 is 13 amino acids long. V dropped 7 bases and J dropped 2 bases, with 12 bases sitting between them. The CDR3 spells CASTSYGTYEQYF. The CDR3 bases are TGTGCCAGCACTTCCTACGGGACCTACGAGCAGTACTTC.

CDR3 region: CASSPNSWTGGNTIYF. The CDR3 region has the DNA TGTGCCAGCAGCCCTAATTCTTGGACAGGGGGAAACACCATATATTTT. The rearrangement links TRBV9 to TRBJ1-3; the match to TRBD1 covers 8 bases. CDR1 is SGDLS, CDR2 YYNGEE, per germline. Trimming took 4 bases from V and 4 from J; bases not matched to a gene: 10. The CDR3 is 16 residues long.

V usage is TRBV28 and J usage is TRBJ1-1, with D maybe TRBD1 (5 bases). Trimming left V 3 bases short and J 4 bases short, with 12 bases between. Germline V gives CDR1 MDHEN, CDR2 SYDVKM. There are 14 residues in the CDR3. CDR3 sequence (DNA): TGTGCCAGCAGTTTTTCCGGGGGTGGCACTGAAGCTTTCTTT. It encodes CASSFSGGGTEAFF. Full variable domain (remainder filled in from reference TRBV28 and TRBJ1-1): DVKVTQSSRYLVKRTGEKVFLECVQDMDHENMFWYRQDPGLGLRLIYFSYDVKMKEKGDIPEGYSVSREKKERFSLILESASTNQTSMYLCASSFSGGGTEAFFGQGTRLTVV.

The chain couples TRBV24-1 to TRBJ1-1, with unresolved D. Germline V CDR1 and CDR2: KGHDR, SFDVKD. This CDR3 contains 16 residues. The germline V and J ends were trimmed by 2 bases and 0 bases, with 12 bases remaining between them. CDR3 amino acids: CATSDWGGGLNTEAFF. DNA of the CDR3: TGTGCCACCAGTGATTGGGGAGGAGGACTGAACACTGAAGCTTTCTTT.

This sequence joins TRBV30 and TRBJ2-2; TRBD1 is a possible D gene (5 bases). The CDR3 runs to 15 residues. Trimming stripped 0 bases from V and 1 base from J, with 9 bases between. Germline CDR1 is GTSNPN and CDR2 is SVGIG (reference sequence). CDR3 sequence: CAWSVRTLNTGELFF. CDR3 sequence (DNA): TGTGCCTGGAGTGTCCGGACACTGAACACCGGGGAGCTGTTTTTT. The full variable domain, completed using reference TRBV30 and TRBJ2-2, is SQTIHQWPATLVQPVGSPLSLECTVEGTSNPNLYWYRQAAGRGLQLLFYSVGIGQISSEVPQNLSASRPQDRQFILSSKKLLLSDSGFYLCAWSVRTLNTGELFFGEGSRLTVL.

The V gene is TRBV27, the J gene TRBJ2-7, with a tentative D call TRBD2 (5 bases). The germline V gene has CDR1 MNHEY and CDR2 SMNVEV (reference sequence). The V gene lost 5 bases and the J gene lost 5 bases, with 10 bases spanning the gap. The CDR3 sequence is 12 residues long. CDR3 protein: CASSERFDEQYF. The CDR3 DNA reads TGTGCCAGCAGTGAGCGGTTCGACGAGCAGTACTTC.

This sequence joins TRBV6-6 and TRBJ2-2; 7 bases fit TRBD2. The J segment lost 7 bases and the V segment lost 5 bases, leaving 10 bases of the junction unmatched. The CDR3 consists of 15 residues. Germline CDR1 is MNHNY and CDR2 is SVGAGI (reference sequence). Written as DNA, the CDR3 is TGTGCCAGCAGTCCCCGCAGGCCGGGGGGCGGGGAGCTGTTTTTT. This sequence encodes CASSPRRPGGGELFF.

This clone was seen just once. This chain joins TRBV6-6 and TRBJ1-4; D is unresolved. V lost 2 bases, J lost 8 bases, and 6 bases lay in between. Germline CDR1 and CDR2: MNHNY and SVGAGI (reference sequence). CDR3 length: 12 residues. The CDR3 is CASSYPLEKLFF. In nucleotides, the CDR3 is TGTGCCAGCAGTTACCCGCTAGAAAAACTGTTTTTT.

This clone was counted a single time. The CDR3 is CASEYGGEAFF. The CDR3 nucleotides read TGTGCCAGCGAGTACGGGGGAGAAGCTTTCTTT. The J gene is TRBJ1-1, the V gene TRBV14; weak D call: TRBD1 (5 bases). The CDR3 has 11 amino acids. V was cut by 8 bases and J by 8 bases, with 12 bases left in between. CDR1 is SGHDN, CDR2 FVKESK, per germline. Looking up the rest from reference TRBV14 and TRBJ1-1 gives the full variable domain: EAGVTQFPSHSVIEKGQTVTLRCDPISGHDNLYWYRRVMGKEIKFLLHFVKESKQDESGMPNNRFLAERTGGTYSTLKVQPAELEDSGVYFCASEYGGEAFFGQGTRLTVV.

The chain has TRBV18 and TRBJ1-2, with 7 bases identical to TRBD1. The germline CDR1 and CDR2 sequences are KGHSH and LQKENI. The ends lost 8 bases at V and 4 bases at J; junction bases unmatched: 4. CDR3 length equals 12 residues. The CDR3 sequence: CASNRDSYGYTF. As DNA, the CDR3 is TGTGCCAGCAACCGGGACAGCTATGGCTACACCTTC.

The genes are TRBV6-2 or TRBV6-3 and TRBJ2-3; TRBD2 aligns across 9 bases. In germline, CDR1 is MNHEY, CDR2 SVGEGT. The ends lost 2 bases at V and 1 base at J; junction bases unmatched: 4. This CDR3 region has 16 residues. Here the CDR3 DNA reads TGTGCCAGCAGTTACGGGGCGGGAGGGGGCACAGATACGCAGTATTTT. Translation gives CASSYGAGGGTDTQYF.

This clone was seen just once. This chain links TRBV14 with TRBJ1-2, with a possible D match to TRBD1 (5 bases). This CDR3 has 14 residues. Trimming removed 1 base at V and 3 bases at J, with 9 bases between. Germline-derived CDR1 and CDR2 are SGHDN and FVKESK. CDR3 bases: TGTGCCAGCAGCCAAGGGTCCAGGGACTATGGCTACACCTTC. Translated, it gives CASSQGSRDYGYTF.

This clone was observed once. The chain recombines TRBV5-4 with TRBJ2-6; a possible D gene is TRBD2 (5 bases). Per germline, CDR1 SGHNT and CDR2 YYREEE (reference sequence). The CDR3 contains 14 residues. Trimming removed 5 bases from V and 7 bases from J, with 13 bases in between. The CDR3 DNA reads as TGTGCCAGCAGTTATTCACCTAGCGCCAACGTCCTGACTTTC. It specifies CASSYSPSANVLTF. The complete variable domain, with remaining parts taken from reference TRBV5-4 and TRBJ2-6, reads ETGVTQSPTHLIKTRGQQVTLRCSSQSGHNTVSWYQQALGQGPQFIFQYYREEENGRGNFPPRFSGLQFPNYSSELNVNALELDDSALYLCASSYSPSANVLTFGAGSRLTVL.

The chain joins TRBV10-3 to TRBJ2-3, with 11 positions matching TRBD2. CDR3 size: 15 residues. V was pared by 4 bases and J by 2 bases, with 2 bases of the junction left unmatched. The germline CDR1 and CDR2 sequences are ENHRY and SYGVKD. CDR3 protein: CAISATSGVTDTQYF. In DNA, the CDR3 is TGTGCCATCAGTGCGACTAGCGGGGTCACAGATACGCAGTATTTT.

Note on this clone: Within the sample, other DNA sequences also encode this same CDR3. The V and J genes are TRBV6-5 and TRBJ2-7, with 8 nucleotides matching TRBD2. V trimming: 3 bases; J trimming: 0 bases; junction bases outside the gene matches: 4. CDR3 length: 15 residues. Per germline, CDR1 MNHEY and CDR2 SVGAGI. The CDR3 DNA is TGTGCCAGCAGTTATGCGGCGGGGGGCTCCTACGAGCAGTACTTC. Translated, it gives CASSYAAGGSYEQYF.

The gene calls are TRBV27 and TRBJ2-7; 7 bases align to TRBD1. Germline V gives CDR1 MNHEY, CDR2 SMNVEV (reference sequence). The junction had 2 bases not matched to a gene; V was cut back by 3 bases and J by 3 bases. The CDR3 length is 13 residues. The CDR3 protein is CASSFGQDYEQYF. DNA of the CDR3: TGTGCCAGCAGTTTCGGACAGGACTACGAGCAGTACTTC.

This chain uses TRBV6-5 with TRBJ2-3; 14 bases align to TRBD2. J was trimmed by 6 bases and V by 6 bases; bases with no gene match: 5. The CDR3 is made up of 15 amino acids. Germline V gives CDR1 MNHEY, CDR2 SVGAGI. The CDR3 sequence is CASSHRTSGRDTQYF. In nucleotides, the CDR3 is TGTGCCAGCAGCCACAGGACTAGCGGGAGGGATACGCAGTATTTT.

Note on this clone: Germline and junction disagree at one end, which may indicate a read error. The same CDR3 arises from other DNA sequences in this sample as well. The gene calls are TRBV18 and TRBJ1-5; 8 bases match TRBD1. The CDR3 consists of 15 residues. CDR1 is KGHSH, CDR2 LQKENI, per germline. This CDR3 reads CASSPPGTGTRRKHF. CDR3 bases: TGCGCCAGCTCACCTCCTGGGACAGGCACCCGCCGAAAGCATTTT. Together with reference TRBV18 and TRBJ1-5, the CDR3 gives the full variable domain: NAGVMQNPRHLVRRRGQEARLRCSPMKGHSHVYWYRQLPEEGLKFMVYLQKENIIDESGMPKERFSAEFPKEGPSILRIQQVVRGDSAAYFCASSPPGTGTRRKHFGDGTRLSIL.

The chain combines TRBV19 with TRBJ2-1; 7 bases agree with TRBD2. After removal of 5 bases from V and 3 bases from J, the junction contained 10 bases not matched to a gene. Germline loops: CDR1 LNHDA, CDR2 SQIVND (reference sequence). This CDR3 contains 16 residues. CDR3 nucleotide sequence: TGTGCCAGTAGTTTCCTAGGCGGGAGAATCTACAATGAGCAGTTCTTC. Translation: CASSFLGGRIYNEQFF.

The chain has TRBV6-6 and TRBJ2-7; D is perhaps TRBD1 (5 bases). The CDR3 runs to 16 residues. Per germline, CDR1 MNHNY and CDR2 SVGAGI (reference sequence). V was trimmed by 0 bases and J by 0 bases, leaving 12 bases between them. CDR3 sequence reads: CASSYSPRDSSYEQYF. CDR3 nucleotide sequence: TGTGCCAGCAGTTACTCGCCCAGGGATAGCTCCTACGAGCAGTACTTC.

The chain recombines TRBV27 with TRBJ1-5, with 10 bases matching TRBD1. This CDR3 contains 15 residues. The germline V gene encodes CDR1 MNHEY and CDR2 SMNVEV (reference sequence). V lost 5 bases, J lost 2 bases, and 3 bases stayed unmatched. Written as DNA, the CDR3 is TGTGCCAGCAGTACCGGGACAGGGGGCAATCAGCCCCAGCATTTT. The encoded protein is CASSTGTGGNQPQHF.